These 21 T cell receptor beta chains share one sample of origin, sequenced in a study of blood T cell repertoires in COVID-19. This table comes from immunoSEQ multiplex PCR, and its TCRdb copy is limited to in-frame clones, with some not included. The data hold a few hundred thousand clones, with 75% to 90% observed a single time. Specimen: peripheral blood. These receptors all come from a human donor in a cohort sampled during active COVID-19.

This clone was seen a few times. CDR3: CASSPRLISGNTIYF. CDR3 coding DNA: TGTGCCAGCAGCCCCAGACTGATCTCTGGAAACACCATATATTTT. J is TRBJ1-3 and V is TRBV7-2; D is unresolved. CDR3 length: 15 amino acids. Germline V CDR1 and CDR2: SGHTA, FQGNSA. Trimming cost V 5 bases and J 0 bases, with 11 bases left between them.

The rearrangement links TRBV5-1 to TRBJ1-4; TRBD1 matches 8 bases. Germline V gives CDR1 SGHRS, CDR2 YFSETQ. The CDR3 loop spans 14 amino acids. The V and J ends lost 4 bases and 4 bases, in that order; junction bases with no gene match: 3. This CDR3 is CASSTGQGNEKLFF. The CDR3 nucleotides read TGCGCCAGCAGCACCGGACAGGGTAATGAAAAACTGTTTTTT.

J is TRBJ1-1 and V is TRBV2; weak D call: TRBD1 (5 bases). CDR3 length: 14 amino acids. In germline, CDR1 is SNHLY, CDR2 FYNNEI. V was clipped by 1 base and J by 2 bases, with 8 bases between them. CDR3: CASSEVTVNTEAFF. CDR3 nucleotide sequence: TGTGCCAGCAGTGAAGTGACAGTAAACACTGAAGCTTTCTTT. Together with reference TRBV2 and TRBJ1-1, the CDR3 gives the full variable domain: EPEVTQTPSHQVTQMGQEVILRCVPISNHLYFYWYRQILGQKVEFLVSFYNNEISEKSEIFDDQFSVERPDGSNFTLKIRSTKLEDSAMYFCASSEVTVNTEAFFGQGTRLTVV.

This clone was seen more than once but under ten times. The chain uses TRBV4-1 and TRBJ1-6; 10 bases align to TRBD1. The length of the CDR3 is 17 residues. V lost 1 base and J lost 7; bases outside the gene matches: 7. CDR1 and CDR2 from the germline V gene are MGHRA and YSYEKL. In DNA, the CDR3 is TGCGCCAGCAGCCAAGGGACAGGGGGTAATGCAAATTCACCCCTCCACTTT. As protein: CASSQGTGGNANSPLHF.

The V and J genes are TRBV5-1 and TRBJ1-3; TRBD1 aligns across 9 bases. This CDR3 comprises 16 residues. CDR1 is SGHRS, CDR2 YFSETQ, per germline. With 4 bases clipped from V and 2 bases from J, the junction kept 7 bases outside the gene matches. DNA of the CDR3: TGCGCCAGCAGCCCAGCCGGACAGGGGACTGGAAACACCATATATTTT. Translated: CASSPAGQGTGNTIYF.

The V gene is TRBV7-3, the J gene TRBJ2-5; D perhaps matches TRBD2 (7 bases). The CDR3 totals 15 residues. V was shortened by 0 bases and J by 4 bases, with 12 bases between the two germline ends. The germline V gene has CDR1 SGHTA and CDR2 FQGTGA. In DNA, the CDR3 is TGTGCCAGCAGCTTAACCGGGGGGCGGTTAGAGACCCAGTACTTC. Translated, it gives CASSLTGGRLETQYF.

The chain couples TRBV2 to TRBJ2-2; 8 bases are a match to TRBD1. Germline-derived CDR1 and CDR2 are SNHLY and FYNNEI. There are 15 residues in the CDR3. V was clipped by 6 bases and J by 6 bases; unmatched bases: 9. Here the CDR3 DNA reads TGTGCCAGCAGACCTCAGGGGGCCGGGGCCGGGGAGCTGTTTTTT. Translated, it gives CASRPQGAGAGELFF.

The chain carries TRBV18 and TRBJ2-4; tentative D call: TRBD2 (6 bases). V dropped 5 bases and J dropped 0 bases, with 14 bases sitting between them. Germline values: CDR1 KGHSH, CDR2 LQKENI. The CDR3 has 16 amino acids. CDR3 amino acids: CASSFSGDLAKNIQYF. The CDR3 DNA sequence: TGTGCCAGCTCATTTTCGGGAGACTTAGCCAAAAACATTCAGTACTTC.

This chain uses TRBV7-6 with TRBJ2-7, with TRBD2 identical over 9 bases. The J segment lost 2 bases and the V segment lost 1 base, leaving 3 bases of the junction unmatched. Germline assignment: CDR1 SGHVS and CDR2 FNYEAQ. This CDR3 has 15 amino acids. The CDR3 here is CASSLGASGAYEQYF. DNA for the CDR3: TGTGCCAGCAGCTTAGGGGCTAGCGGGGCCTACGAGCAGTACTTC.

V usage is TRBV19 and J usage is TRBJ1-1; 7 bases are shared with TRBD1. This CDR3 comprises 14 residues. Germline CDR1 is LNHDA and CDR2 is SQIVND (reference sequence). Trimming took 5 bases from V and 3 from J; bases not matched to a gene: 6. CDR3 in amino acids: CASSEQGRHTEAFF. In nucleotides, the CDR3 is TGTGCCAGTAGTGAACAGGGGCGTCACACTGAAGCTTTCTTT.

Only one count was recorded for this clone. As DNA, the CDR3 is TGTGCCAGCCTACCGAGCCCCGGACAGGGCCACGAAGGGCAGTACTTC. This codes for CASLPSPGQGHEGQYF. This chain joins TRBV5-6 and TRBJ2-7; 8 nucleotides line up with TRBD1. Unmatched junction bases numbered 21, after V lost 7 bases and J lost 9 bases. CDR1 is SGHDT and CDR2 is YYEEEE in the germline V gene. The CDR3 consists of 16 residues.

The chain couples TRBV5-1 to TRBJ2-3; the match to TRBD1 covers 7 bases. The ends lost 4 bases at V and 9 bases at J; junction bases unmatched: 17. This CDR3 contains 16 residues. The V gene's germline CDR1 is SGHRS and CDR2 YFSETQ. CDR3 bases: TGCGCCAGCAGCGGAACCGGGACAGCGATCGTTCAGACGCAGTATTTT. Residues: CASSGTGTAIVQTQYF.

The genes are TRBV29-1 and TRBJ2-3; 7 nucleotides align to TRBD2. The CDR3 spans 13 residues. The germline gives CDR1 SQVTM, CDR2 ANQGSEA. The trim removed 0 bases at V and 13 bases at J, leaving 10 bases unmatched. The CDR3 nucleotides are TGCAGCGTTGAAGAAGGGGAGGGAACGCCGAAGTATTTT. Translated, it gives CSVEEGEGTPKYF.

This clone has at least ten counts. The chain combines TRBV28 with TRBJ2-1; 11 positions match TRBD2. J was trimmed by 0 bases and V by 10 bases; bases with no gene match: 11. The germline V gene encodes CDR1 MDHEN and CDR2 SYDVKM. The CDR3 contains 17 residues. The CDR3 region has the DNA TGTGCCACAACTAGCGGGGGAGAGGAAGCCTCCTACAATGAGCAGTTCTTC. The encoded protein is CATTSGGEEASYNEQFF. The full variable domain, with the rest looked up from reference TRBV28 and TRBJ2-1, is DVKVTQSSRYLVKRTGEKVFLECVQDMDHENMFWYRQDPGLGLRLIYFSYDVKMKEKGDIPEGYSVSREKKERFSLILESASTNQTSMYLCATTSGGEEASYNEQFFGPGTRLTVL.

V gene TRBV28 combines with J gene TRBJ2-3; 12 nucleotides line up with TRBD2. J lost 2 bases, V lost 3 bases, and 15 bases had no gene match. The CDR3 consists of 20 residues. CDR1 is MDHEN and CDR2 is SYDVKM in the germline V gene. The CDR3 protein is CASSLFSSGGANGLTDTQYF. CDR3 in DNA: TGTGCCAGCAGTTTGTTCTCTAGCGGGGGGGCCAACGGCCTCACAGATACGCAGTATTTT.

The V and J genes are TRBV6-5 and TRBJ1-1; possible D gene TRBD1, 6 bases. V was pared by 7 bases and J by 5 bases, with 14 bases between. Germline CDR1 reads MNHEY; CDR2 reads SVGAGI. The CDR3 extends over 13 amino acids. CDR3 nucleotide sequence: TGTGCCAGCACCCTTATCCAGGGGACTGAAGCTTTCTTT. The encoded protein is CASTLIQGTEAFF.

The chain employs TRBV2 and TRBJ1-4, with 12 bases aligning to TRBD1. Germline assignment: CDR1 SNHLY and CDR2 FYNNEI. V dropped 5 bases and J dropped 5; count of bases not matched to a gene: 3. The CDR3 consists of 15 residues. The CDR3 sequence is CASSPGTGGNEKLFF. As DNA, the CDR3 is TGTGCCAGCAGTCCAGGGACAGGGGGCAATGAAAAACTGTTTTTT.

The V and J genes are TRBV7-2 and TRBJ1-5; 9 bases map to TRBD1. The germline CDR1 and CDR2 sequences are SGHTA and FQGNSA. CDR3 length equals 15 residues. V trimming: 1 base; J trimming: 7 bases; junction bases outside the gene matches: 5. Here the CDR3 DNA reads TGTGCCAGCAGCTTAGTTGGGACAGGGCCCCAGCCCCAGCATTTT. Its translation: CASSLVGTGPQPQHF.

The J gene is TRBJ1-1, the V gene TRBV12-5, with D perhaps matching TRBD1 (6 bases). The CDR3 loop spans 15 amino acids. Per the germline V gene, CDR1 is LGHNT and CDR2 is FRNRAP. Trimming removed 5 bases from V and 4 bases from J, with 17 bases in between. In DNA, the CDR3 is TGTGCTAGTGGTGGGACACCTGATCGGGGCACTGAAGCTTTCTTT. Its protein is CASGGTPDRGTEAFF.

The chain carries TRBV11-2 and TRBJ2-2, with D tentatively TRBD1 (6 bases). Trimming cost V 6 bases and J 3 bases, with 17 bases left between them. This CDR3 contains 16 residues. Germline CDR1 and CDR2: SGHAT and FQNNGV. The CDR3 sequence: CASRTQGPIDTGELFF. Written as DNA, the CDR3 is TGTGCCAGCAGGACACAGGGCCCCATCGACACCGGGGAGCTGTTTTTT.

The gene calls are TRBV5-4 and TRBJ2-3, with D perhaps matching TRBD1 (7 bases). There are 15 residues in the CDR3. The V gene lost 9 bases and the J gene lost 4 bases, with 21 bases spanning the gap. Germline V gene lookup returns CDR1 SGHNT and CDR2 YYREEE (reference sequence). Here the CDR3 reads CATQGGGLVPDTQYF. In nucleotides, the CDR3 is TGTGCCACCCAAGGAGGGGGCTTAGTCCCAGATACGCAGTATTTT.